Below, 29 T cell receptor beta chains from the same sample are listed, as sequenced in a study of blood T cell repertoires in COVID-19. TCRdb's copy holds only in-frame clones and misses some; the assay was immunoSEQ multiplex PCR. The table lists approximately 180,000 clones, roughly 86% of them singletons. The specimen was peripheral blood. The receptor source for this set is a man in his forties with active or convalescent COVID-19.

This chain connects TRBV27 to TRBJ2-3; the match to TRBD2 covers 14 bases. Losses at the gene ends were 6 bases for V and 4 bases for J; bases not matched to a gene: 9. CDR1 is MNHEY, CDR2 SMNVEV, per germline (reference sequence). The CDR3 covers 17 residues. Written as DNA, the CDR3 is TGTGCCAGCAGACGACTAGCGGGGGGGCTTTCGGCAGATACGCAGTATTTT. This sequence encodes CASRRLAGGLSADTQYF.

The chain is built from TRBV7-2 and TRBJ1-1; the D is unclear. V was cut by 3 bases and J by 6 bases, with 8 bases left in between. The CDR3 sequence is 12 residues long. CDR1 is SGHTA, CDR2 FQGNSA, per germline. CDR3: CASSLGRAEAFF. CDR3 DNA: TGTGCCAGCAGCTTGGGCCGAGCTGAAGCTTTCTTT.

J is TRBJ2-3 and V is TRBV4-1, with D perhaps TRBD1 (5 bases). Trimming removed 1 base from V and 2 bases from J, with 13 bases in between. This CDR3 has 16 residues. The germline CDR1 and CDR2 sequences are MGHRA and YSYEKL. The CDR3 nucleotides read TGCGCCAGCAGCCAAGGGTCAGGGATTTCCACAGATACGCAGTATTTT. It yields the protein CASSQGSGISTDTQYF.

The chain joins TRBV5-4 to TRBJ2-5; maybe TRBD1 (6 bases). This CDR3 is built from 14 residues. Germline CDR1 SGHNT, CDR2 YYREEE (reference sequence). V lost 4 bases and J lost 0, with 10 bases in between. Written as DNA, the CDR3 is TGTGCCAGCAGCACAGACAGGTACCAAGAGACCCAGTACTTC. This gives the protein CASSTDRYQETQYF.

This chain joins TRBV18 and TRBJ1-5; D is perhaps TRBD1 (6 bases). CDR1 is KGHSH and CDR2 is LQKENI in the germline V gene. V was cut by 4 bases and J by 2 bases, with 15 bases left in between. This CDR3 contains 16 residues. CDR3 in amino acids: CASSRLRGVGNQPQHF. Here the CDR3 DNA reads TGTGCCAGCTCACGACTCAGGGGTGTGGGCAATCAGCCCCAGCATTTT.

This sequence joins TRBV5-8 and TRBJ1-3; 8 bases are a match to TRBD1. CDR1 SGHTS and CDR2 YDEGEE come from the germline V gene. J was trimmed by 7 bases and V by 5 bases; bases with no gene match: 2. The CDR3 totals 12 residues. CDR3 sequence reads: CASRRQGNTIYF. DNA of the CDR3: TGTGCCAGCAGAAGACAGGGGAACACCATATATTTT.

CDR3 in amino acids: CASSRGATYEQYF. The CDR3 nucleotides read TGTGCCAGCAGTCGAGGAGCGACCTACGAGCAGTACTTC. The J gene is TRBJ2-7, the V gene TRBV2; no reliable D call. The CDR3 is 13 amino acids. Trimming shortened V by 5 bases and J by 2 bases, and 10 bases separated the two germline ends. CDR1 is SNHLY and CDR2 is FYNNEI in the germline V gene.

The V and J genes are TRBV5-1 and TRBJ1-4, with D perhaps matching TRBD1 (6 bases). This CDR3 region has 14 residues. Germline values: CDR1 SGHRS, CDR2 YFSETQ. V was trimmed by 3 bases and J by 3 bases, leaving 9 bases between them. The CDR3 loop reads CASSSGEPNEKLFF. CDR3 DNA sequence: TGCGCCAGCAGCTCAGGGGAGCCTAATGAAAAACTGTTTTTT.

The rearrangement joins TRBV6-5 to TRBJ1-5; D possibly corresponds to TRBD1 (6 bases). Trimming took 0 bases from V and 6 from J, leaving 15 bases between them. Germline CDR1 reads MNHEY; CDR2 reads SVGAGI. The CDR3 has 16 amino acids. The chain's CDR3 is CASSYSLPGVGQPQHF. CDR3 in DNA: TGTGCCAGCAGTTACTCTCTTCCAGGGGTTGGTCAGCCCCAGCATTTT.

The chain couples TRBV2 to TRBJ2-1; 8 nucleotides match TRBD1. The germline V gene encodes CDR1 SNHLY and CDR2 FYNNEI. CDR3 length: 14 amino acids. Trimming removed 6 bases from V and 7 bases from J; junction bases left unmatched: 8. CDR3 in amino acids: CASRWGQVGNEQFF. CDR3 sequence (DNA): TGTGCCAGCAGATGGGGACAGGTAGGGAATGAGCAGTTCTTC.

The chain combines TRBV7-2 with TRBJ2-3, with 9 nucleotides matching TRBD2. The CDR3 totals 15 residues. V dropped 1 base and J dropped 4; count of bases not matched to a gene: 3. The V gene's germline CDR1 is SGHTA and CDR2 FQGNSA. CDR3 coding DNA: TGTGCCAGCAGCTTAGTGGGACTAGCCCCAGATACGCAGTATTTT. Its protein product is CASSLVGLAPDTQYF.

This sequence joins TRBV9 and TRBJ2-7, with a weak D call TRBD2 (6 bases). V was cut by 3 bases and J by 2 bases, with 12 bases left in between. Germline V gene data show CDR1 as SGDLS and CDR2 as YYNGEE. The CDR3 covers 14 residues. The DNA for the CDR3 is TGTGCCAGCAGCGCGACTAGGGTCCCCTACGAGCAGTACTTC. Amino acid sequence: CASSATRVPYEQYF.

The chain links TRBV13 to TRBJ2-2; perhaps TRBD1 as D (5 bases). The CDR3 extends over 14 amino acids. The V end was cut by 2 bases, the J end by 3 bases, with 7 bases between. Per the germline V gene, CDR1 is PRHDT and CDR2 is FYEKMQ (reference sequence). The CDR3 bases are TGTGCCAGCAGCTTACAAGGGGACACCGGGGAGCTGTTTTTT. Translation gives CASSLQGDTGELFF. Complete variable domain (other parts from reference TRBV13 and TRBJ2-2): AAGVIQSPRHLIKEKRETATLKCYPIPRHDTVYWYQQGPGQDPQFLISFYEKMQSDKGSIPDRFSAQQFSDYHSELNMSSLELGDSALYFCASSLQGDTGELFFGEGSRLTVL.

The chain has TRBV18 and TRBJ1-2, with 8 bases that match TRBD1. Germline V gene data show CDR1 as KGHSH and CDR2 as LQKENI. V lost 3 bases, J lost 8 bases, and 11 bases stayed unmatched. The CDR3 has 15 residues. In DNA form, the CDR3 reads TGTGCCAGCTCACCCGACAGGGGCCGCTATCACGGCTACACCTTC. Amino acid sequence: CASSPDRGRYHGYTF.

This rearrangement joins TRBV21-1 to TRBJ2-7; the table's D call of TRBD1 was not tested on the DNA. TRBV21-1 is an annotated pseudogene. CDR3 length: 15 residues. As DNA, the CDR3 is TGTGCCAGCAGACCCCCGCACAGGGCTGAGTACGAGCAGTACTTC. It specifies CASRPPHRAEYEQYF.

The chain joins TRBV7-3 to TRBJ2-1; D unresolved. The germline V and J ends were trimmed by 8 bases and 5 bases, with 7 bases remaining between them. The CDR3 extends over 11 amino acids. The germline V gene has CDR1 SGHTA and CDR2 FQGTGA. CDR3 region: CASGLNNEQFF. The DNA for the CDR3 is TGTGCCAGCGGGCTCAACAATGAGCAGTTCTTC.

The chain's CDR3 is CATSTKRQNEQYF. CDR3 nucleotides: TGTGCCACCAGCACCAAAAGACAGAACGAGCAGTACTTC. The genes are TRBV15 and TRBJ2-7; weak D call: TRBD1 (5 bases). Germline V gene lookup returns CDR1 LNHNV and CDR2 YYDKDF (reference sequence). This CDR3 contains 13 residues. V dropped 4 bases and J dropped 5 bases, with 12 bases sitting between them.

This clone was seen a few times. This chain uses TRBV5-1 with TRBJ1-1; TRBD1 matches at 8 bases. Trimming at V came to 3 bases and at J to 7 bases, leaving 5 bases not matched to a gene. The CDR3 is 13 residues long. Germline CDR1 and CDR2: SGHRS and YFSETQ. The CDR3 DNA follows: TGCGCCAGCAGCTCCAGGGGGCAGGGTGAAGCTTTCTTT. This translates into CASSSRGQGEAFF.

The DNA for the CDR3 is TGTGCCAGCAGCCAAGATACACTGGACACCAACAGGCACGAGCAGTACTTC. This gives the protein CASSQDTLDTNRHEQYF. This chain connects TRBV3-1 (or the pseudogene TRBV3-2) to TRBJ2-7; TRBD1 is a possible D gene (5 bases). V shed 0 bases and J shed 5 bases, with 20 bases lying between them. CDR3 length equals 17 residues. Germline CDR1 reads LGHDT; CDR2 reads YNNKEL (reference sequence).

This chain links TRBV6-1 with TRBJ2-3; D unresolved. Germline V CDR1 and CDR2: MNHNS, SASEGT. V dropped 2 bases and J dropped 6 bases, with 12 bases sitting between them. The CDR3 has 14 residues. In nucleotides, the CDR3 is TGTGCCAGCAGTGAACACGTAGCCATCGATACGCAGTATTTT. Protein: CASSEHVAIDTQYF.

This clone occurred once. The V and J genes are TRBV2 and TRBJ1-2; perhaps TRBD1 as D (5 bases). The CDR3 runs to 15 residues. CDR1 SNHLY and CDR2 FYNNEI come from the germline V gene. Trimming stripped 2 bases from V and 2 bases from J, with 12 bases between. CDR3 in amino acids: CASSEYRTANYGYTF. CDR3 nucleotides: TGTGCCAGCAGTGAATACAGGACGGCGAACTATGGCTACACCTTC. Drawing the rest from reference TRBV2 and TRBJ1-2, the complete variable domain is EPEVTQTPSHQVTQMGQEVILRCVPISNHLYFYWYRQILGQKVEFLVSFYNNEISEKSEIFDDQFSVERPDGSNFTLKIRSTKLEDSAMYFCASSEYRTANYGYTFGSGTRLTVV.

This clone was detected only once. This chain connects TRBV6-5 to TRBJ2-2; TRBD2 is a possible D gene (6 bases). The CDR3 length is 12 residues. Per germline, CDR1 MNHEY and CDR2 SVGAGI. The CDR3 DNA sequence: TGTGCGGGCGGGACCCACACCGGGGAGCTGTTTTTT. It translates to CAGGTHTGELFF.

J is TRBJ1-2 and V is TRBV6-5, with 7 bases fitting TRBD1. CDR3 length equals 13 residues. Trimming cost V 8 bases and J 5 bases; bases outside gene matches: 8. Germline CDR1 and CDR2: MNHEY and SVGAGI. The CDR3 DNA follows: TGTGCCAGCCGCAGACAGGGCTTTTATGGCTACACCTTC. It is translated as CASRRQGFYGYTF.

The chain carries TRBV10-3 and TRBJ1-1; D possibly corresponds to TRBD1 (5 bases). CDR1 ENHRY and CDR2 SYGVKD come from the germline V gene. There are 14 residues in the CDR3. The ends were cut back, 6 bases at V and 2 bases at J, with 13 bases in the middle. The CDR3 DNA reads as TGTGCCATCAGCGTAGGCGGGGCAAACACTGAAGCTTTCTTT. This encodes CAISVGGANTEAFF.

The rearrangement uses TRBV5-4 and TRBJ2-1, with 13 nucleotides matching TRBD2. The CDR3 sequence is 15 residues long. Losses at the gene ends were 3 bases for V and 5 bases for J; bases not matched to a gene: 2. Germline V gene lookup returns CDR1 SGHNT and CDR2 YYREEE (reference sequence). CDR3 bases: TGTGCCAGCAGCTCGGGACTAGCGGGACACAATGAGCAGTTCTTC. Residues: CASSSGLAGHNEQFF.

The CDR3 sequence is CASSQAGGAEAFF. The DNA for the CDR3 is TGTGCCAGCAGCCAAGCGGGGGGGGCTGAAGCTTTCTTT. V gene TRBV3-1 (or the pseudogene TRBV3-2) combines with J gene TRBJ1-1; a possible D gene is TRBD1 (5 bases). The CDR3 is 13 residues long. V was shortened by 1 base and J by 6 bases, with 9 bases between the two germline ends. Germline-derived CDR1 and CDR2 are LGHDT and YNNKEL (reference sequence).

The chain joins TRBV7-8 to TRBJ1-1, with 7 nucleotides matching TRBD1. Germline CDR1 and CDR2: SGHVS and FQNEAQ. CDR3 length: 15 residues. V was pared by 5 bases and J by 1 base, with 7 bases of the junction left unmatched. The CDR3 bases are TGTGCCAGCAGCCGGGACAGAATAGAGAACACTGAAGCTTTCTTT. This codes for CASSRDRIENTEAFF.

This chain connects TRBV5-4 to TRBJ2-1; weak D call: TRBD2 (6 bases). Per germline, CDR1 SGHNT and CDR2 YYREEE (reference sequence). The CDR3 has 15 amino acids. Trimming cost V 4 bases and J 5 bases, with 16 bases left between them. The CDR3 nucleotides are TGTGCCAGCAGCCCTCTGGGACTCGCTGACAATGAGCAGTTCTTC. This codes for CASSPLGLADNEQFF. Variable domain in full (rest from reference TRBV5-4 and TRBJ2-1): ETGVTQSPTHLIKTRGQQVTLRCSSQSGHNTVSWYQQALGQGPQFIFQYYREEENGRGNFPPRFSGLQFPNYSSELNVNALELDDSALYLCASSPLGLADNEQFFGPGTRLTVL.

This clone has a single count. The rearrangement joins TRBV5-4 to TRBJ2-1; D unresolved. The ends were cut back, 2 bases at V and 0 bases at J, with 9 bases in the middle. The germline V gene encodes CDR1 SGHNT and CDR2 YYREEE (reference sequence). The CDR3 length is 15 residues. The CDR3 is CASSFRRSSYNEQFF. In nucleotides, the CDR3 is TGTGCCAGCAGCTTCCGGAGAAGCTCCTACAATGAGCAGTTCTTC.